This is a list of T cell receptor beta chains from one sample in a study of blood T cells in healthy people across ages. Each CDR3 protein gets one entry after TCRdb re-called the 5' RACE reads with MiXCR. Here the sample spans some 930,000 distinct CDR3 sequences, 29% being singletons. These same records also appear under a second study, on T cells of mothers and their children.

Sequencing input: blood. The source of these receptors is a woman aged 40-49 years in good health. Each CDR3 is given with its conserved first and last residue. Each record gives: CDR3 protein, CDR3 DNA, J gene, CDR3 length, clone size, D gene, V gene. D genes are given only for firm matches. Rows give clone size only sometimes, using once, few, many, or a class for an expanded clone.

cdr3_aa: CASSRGGSNEKLFF
cdr3_nt: TGTGCCAGCAGCCGAGGGGGCTCTAATGAAAAACTGTTTTTT
j_call: TRBJ1-4
cdr3_length: 14
clone_size: many
d_call: TRBD1
v_call: TRBV7-9

cdr3_aa: CATSRDLGRVYEQYF
cdr3_nt: TGTGCCACCAGCAGAGATCTGGGCAGGGTCTACGAGCAGTACTTC
j_call: TRBJ2-7
cdr3_length: 15
clone_size: -
d_call: -
v_call: TRBV15

cdr3_aa: CASGSQIGFEAFF
cdr3_nt: TGTGCCAGCGGCTCCCAAATCGGATTTGAAGCTTTCTTT
j_call: TRBJ1-1
cdr3_length: 13
clone_size: -
d_call: -
v_call: TRBV14

cdr3_aa: CASSYRSLFRRDEKLFF
cdr3_nt: TGTGCCAGCAGTTACCGCTCCCTCTTCCGACGGGATGAAAAACTGTTTTTT
j_call: TRBJ1-4
cdr3_length: 17
clone_size: -
d_call: -
v_call: TRBV6-2/TRBV6-3

cdr3_aa: CASRTNRVAGANVLTF
cdr3_nt: TGTGCCAGCAGAACAAACAGGGTTGCTGGGGCCAACGTCCTGACTTTC
j_call: TRBJ2-6
cdr3_length: 16
clone_size: -
d_call: -
v_call: TRBV7-2

cdr3_aa: CASSVQTTGELFF
cdr3_nt: TGTGCCAGCAGTGTACAGACCACCGGGGAGCTGTTTTTT
j_call: TRBJ2-2
cdr3_length: 13
clone_size: -
d_call: -
v_call: TRBV6-4

cdr3_aa: CASTRPFYNSPLHF
cdr3_nt: TGTGCCAGCACCCGACCTTTCTATAATTCACCCCTCCACTTT
j_call: TRBJ1-6
cdr3_length: 14
clone_size: -
d_call: -
v_call: TRBV28

cdr3_aa: CASSPMTGGAEQFF
cdr3_nt: TGTGCCAGCAGCCCTATGACAGGGGGCGCGGAGCAGTTCTTC
j_call: TRBJ2-1
cdr3_length: 14
clone_size: few
d_call: TRBD1
v_call: TRBV7-2

cdr3_aa: CASSERQGMNTEAFF
cdr3_nt: TGTGCCAGCAGCGAGAGACAGGGAATGAACACTGAAGCTTTCTTT
j_call: TRBJ1-1
cdr3_length: 15
clone_size: -
d_call: TRBD1
v_call: TRBV7-2

cdr3_aa: CASSPQPTRGGYTF
cdr3_nt: TGTGCCAGCAGCCCACAGCCTACTCGGGGAGGCTACACCTTC
j_call: TRBJ1-2
cdr3_length: 14
clone_size: -
d_call: -
v_call: TRBV7-9

cdr3_aa: CASRNRGGVTEAFF
cdr3_nt: TGTGCCAGCAGAAACCGGGGGGGAGTCACTGAAGCTTTCTTT
j_call: TRBJ1-1
cdr3_length: 14
clone_size: -
d_call: -
v_call: TRBV6-2/TRBV6-3

cdr3_aa: CASSLTGEGYGYTF
cdr3_nt: TGCGCCAGCAGCCTAACAGGTGAAGGGTATGGCTACACCTTC
j_call: TRBJ1-2
cdr3_length: 14
clone_size: many
d_call: -
v_call: TRBV5-1

cdr3_aa: CASGFSLNHLQHF
cdr3_nt: TGTGCCAGCGGGTTTTCCCTCAATCATCTCCAGCATTTT
j_call: TRBJ1-5
cdr3_length: 13
clone_size: once
d_call: -
v_call: TRBV2

cdr3_aa: CASSINYVRGKLNTEAFF
cdr3_nt: TGTGCCAGCAGCATAAACTACGTCAGGGGGAAGTTGAACACTGAAGCTTTCTTT
j_call: TRBJ1-1
cdr3_length: 18
clone_size: -
d_call: TRBD1
v_call: TRBV3-1

cdr3_aa: CASSDLMGQGAYEQYF
cdr3_nt: TGTGCCAGCAGTGACTTAATGGGACAGGGGGCATACGAGCAGTACTTC
j_call: TRBJ2-7
cdr3_length: 16
clone_size: many
d_call: TRBD1
v_call: TRBV27

cdr3_aa: CASGLGGGPTDTQYF
cdr3_nt: TGCGCCAGCGGACTCGGCGGGGGGCCCACAGATACGCAGTATTTT
j_call: TRBJ2-3
cdr3_length: 15
clone_size: few
d_call: TRBD2
v_call: TRBV5-1

cdr3_aa: CSARGSGQVINSPLHF
cdr3_nt: TGCAGTGCTAGGGGCTCGGGACAGGTGATTAATTCACCCCTCCACTTT
j_call: TRBJ1-6
cdr3_length: 16
clone_size: -
d_call: TRBD1
v_call: TRBV20-1

cdr3_aa: CASSSTGTDKRYGYTF
cdr3_nt: TGTGCCAGCAGCTCTACCGGGACAGATAAAAGATATGGCTACACCTTC
j_call: TRBJ1-2
cdr3_length: 16
clone_size: -
d_call: TRBD1
v_call: TRBV6-2/TRBV6-3

cdr3_aa: CATSDPTGAWTGYTF
cdr3_nt: TGTGCCACCAGTGATCCTACGGGCGCCTGGACGGGCTACACCTTC
j_call: TRBJ1-2
cdr3_length: 15
clone_size: -
d_call: -
v_call: TRBV24-1

cdr3_aa: CASSYSNSGAGRDTQYF
cdr3_nt: TGCGCCAGCAGCTACTCCAATAGCGGGGCGGGGAGAGATACGCAGTATTTT
j_call: TRBJ2-3
cdr3_length: 17
clone_size: -
d_call: TRBD2
v_call: TRBV5-1

cdr3_aa: CASSLVQGAKSGSNQPQHF
cdr3_nt: TGTGCCAGCAGCTTAGTCCAGGGGGCCAAGAGCGGGAGCAATCAGCCCCAGCATTTT
j_call: TRBJ1-5
cdr3_length: 19
clone_size: few
d_call: TRBD1
v_call: TRBV7-2

cdr3_aa: CASSLVDSDDEQFF
cdr3_nt: TGTGCCAGCAGCTTAGTAGACTCAGACGATGAGCAGTTCTTC
j_call: TRBJ2-1
cdr3_length: 14
clone_size: -
d_call: -
v_call: TRBV7-9

cdr3_aa: CSARGRGTAGEQYF
cdr3_nt: TGCAGTGCTAGAGGGAGGGGGACCGCCGGCGAGCAGTACTTC
j_call: TRBJ2-7
cdr3_length: 14
clone_size: -
d_call: -
v_call: TRBV20-1

cdr3_aa: CASSLEIGELFF
cdr3_nt: TGTGCCAGCAGCTTAGAAATCGGGGAACTGTTTTTT
j_call: TRBJ2-2
cdr3_length: 12
clone_size: few
d_call: -
v_call: TRBV7-2

cdr3_aa: CASVGGGSYEQYF
cdr3_nt: TGTGCCAGCGTAGGGGGGGGGTCCTACGAGCAGTACTTC
j_call: TRBJ2-7
cdr3_length: 13
clone_size: once
d_call: -
v_call: TRBV2

cdr3_aa: CASKGFNSYNEQFF
cdr3_nt: TGTGCCAGCAAGGGGTTCAACTCCTACAATGAGCAGTTCTTC
j_call: TRBJ2-1
cdr3_length: 14
clone_size: few
d_call: -
v_call: TRBV6-2/TRBV6-3

cdr3_aa: CASSDSSGGSDTQYF
cdr3_nt: TGTGCCAGCAGTGACTCTAGCGGGGGATCAGATACGCAGTATTTT
j_call: TRBJ2-3
cdr3_length: 15
clone_size: few
d_call: TRBD2
v_call: TRBV6-4

cdr3_aa: CASSYGAAAEAFF
cdr3_nt: TGTGCCAGCAGTTACGGGGCAGCGGCTGAAGCTTTCTTT
j_call: TRBJ1-1
cdr3_length: 13
clone_size: -
d_call: -
v_call: TRBV6-2/TRBV6-3

cdr3_aa: CASSLGYKGQNEQFF
cdr3_nt: TGCGCCAGCAGCTTGGGGTACAAGGGGCAGAATGAGCAGTTCTTC
j_call: TRBJ2-1
cdr3_length: 15
clone_size: -
d_call: -
v_call: TRBV5-1

cdr3_aa: CSARAAGAVETQYF
cdr3_nt: TGCAGTGCTAGAGCCGCCGGGGCCGTGGAGACCCAGTACTTC
j_call: TRBJ2-5
cdr3_length: 14
clone_size: -
d_call: -
v_call: TRBV20-1

cdr3_aa: CATSDTRTGPNYGYTF
cdr3_nt: TGTGCCACCAGTGACACCCGCACAGGCCCTAACTATGGCTACACCTTC
j_call: TRBJ1-2
cdr3_length: 16
clone_size: few
d_call: -
v_call: TRBV24-1

cdr3_aa: CASSLAPGTGGDEQYF
cdr3_nt: TGTGCCAGCAGTTTAGCGCCGGGGACAGGGGGCGACGAGCAGTACTTC
j_call: TRBJ2-7
cdr3_length: 16
clone_size: -
d_call: TRBD1
v_call: TRBV12-3/TRBV12-4

cdr3_aa: CASSLTPGRFNYGYTF
cdr3_nt: TGTGCCAGCAGTTTAACCCCGGGGAGGTTTAACTATGGCTACACCTTC
j_call: TRBJ1-2
cdr3_length: 16
clone_size: -
d_call: -
v_call: TRBV27

cdr3_aa: CASSGWTGGVPEAFF
cdr3_nt: TGTGCCAGCAGCGGGTGGACAGGGGGGGTTCCTGAAGCTTTCTTT
j_call: TRBJ1-1
cdr3_length: 15
clone_size: few
d_call: TRBD1
v_call: TRBV11-2

cdr3_aa: CASSLDREEENTEAFF
cdr3_nt: TGTGCCAGCAGCTTAGACAGGGAGGAGGAGAACACTGAAGCTTTCTTT
j_call: TRBJ1-1
cdr3_length: 16
clone_size: -
d_call: -
v_call: TRBV7-2

cdr3_aa: CASSTSTGTGGNEQFF
cdr3_nt: TGTGCCAGCAGCACATCTACCGGGACGGGGGGGAATGAGCAGTTCTTC
j_call: TRBJ2-1
cdr3_length: 16
clone_size: few
d_call: TRBD2
v_call: TRBV7-3

cdr3_aa: CASSSQTAGGAYGYTF
cdr3_nt: TGTGCCAGCAGCTCTCAAACGGCAGGGGGCGCCTATGGCTACACCTTC
j_call: TRBJ1-2
cdr3_length: 16
clone_size: -
d_call: TRBD1
v_call: TRBV7-9

cdr3_aa: CASSFPFTEAGAEEDYTDTQYF
cdr3_nt: TGTGCCAGCAGCTTCCCATTTACGGAAGCGGGGGCCGAGGAAGACTACACAGATACGCAGTATTTT
j_call: TRBJ2-3
cdr3_length: 22
clone_size: -
d_call: TRBD2
v_call: TRBV11-1

cdr3_aa: CASSTRSQGANYGYTF
cdr3_nt: TGTGCCAGTAGTACCCGATCGCAGGGGGCGAACTATGGCTACACCTTC
j_call: TRBJ1-2
cdr3_length: 16
clone_size: -
d_call: TRBD1
v_call: TRBV19

cdr3_aa: CASSLSGFTGGGYEQYF
cdr3_nt: TGTGCCAGCAGCTTGTCAGGGTTTACTGGCGGGGGATACGAGCAGTACTTC
j_call: TRBJ2-7
cdr3_length: 17
clone_size: many
d_call: TRBD2
v_call: TRBV5-6

cdr3_aa: CASNRLQGQGSPLHF
cdr3_nt: TGTGCCAGCAATCGGTTGCAGGGCCAGGGTTCACCCCTCCACTTT
j_call: TRBJ1-6
cdr3_length: 15
clone_size: -
d_call: -
v_call: TRBV28

cdr3_aa: CASSISSGVEGEQFF
cdr3_nt: TGTGCCAGCAGCATCTCTAGCGGGGTAGAGGGTGAGCAGTTCTTC
j_call: TRBJ2-1
cdr3_length: 15
clone_size: -
d_call: TRBD2
v_call: TRBV7-9

cdr3_aa: CSAISSSYNEQFF
cdr3_nt: TGCAGCGCTATCTCTAGCTCCTACAATGAGCAGTTCTTC
j_call: TRBJ2-1
cdr3_length: 13
clone_size: few
d_call: -
v_call: TRBV29-1